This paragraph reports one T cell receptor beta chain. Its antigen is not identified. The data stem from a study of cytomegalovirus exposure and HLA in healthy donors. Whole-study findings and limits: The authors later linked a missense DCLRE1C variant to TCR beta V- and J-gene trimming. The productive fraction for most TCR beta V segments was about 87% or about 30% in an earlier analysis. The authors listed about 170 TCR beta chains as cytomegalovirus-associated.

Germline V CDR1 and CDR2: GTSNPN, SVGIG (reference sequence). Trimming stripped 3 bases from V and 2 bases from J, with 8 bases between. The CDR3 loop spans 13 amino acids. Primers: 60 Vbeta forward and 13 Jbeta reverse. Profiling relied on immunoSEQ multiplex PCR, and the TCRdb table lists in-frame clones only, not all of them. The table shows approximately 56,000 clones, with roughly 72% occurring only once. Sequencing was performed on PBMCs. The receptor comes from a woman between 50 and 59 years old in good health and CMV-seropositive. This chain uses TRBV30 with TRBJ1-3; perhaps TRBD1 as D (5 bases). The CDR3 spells CAWSQGPGNTIYF. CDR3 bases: TGTGCCTGGAGCCAGGGTCCTGGAAACACCATATATTTT.